Below, one T cell receptor beta chain is given with its context. The data originate from a study of blood T cell repertoires in COVID-19. This CDR3 contains 16 residues. CDR1 LNHNV and CDR2 YYDKDF come from the germline V gene (reference sequence). The V end was cut by 1 base, the J end by 3 bases, with 16 bases between. Produced via immunoSEQ multiplex PCR; TCRdb's table is partial and in-frame only. The sample holds roughly 100,000 clones, approximately 86% seen once. The sequencing input was peripheral blood. The chain has TRBV15 and TRBJ2-7, with D maybe TRBD2 (5 bases). This TCR came from a man in his forties or fifties with active or convalescent COVID-19. The CDR3 region has the DNA TGTGCCACCAGCAGAGGGCGGTTAGAGGGAAGCTACGAGCAGTACTTC. This translates into CATSRGRLEGSYEQYF.